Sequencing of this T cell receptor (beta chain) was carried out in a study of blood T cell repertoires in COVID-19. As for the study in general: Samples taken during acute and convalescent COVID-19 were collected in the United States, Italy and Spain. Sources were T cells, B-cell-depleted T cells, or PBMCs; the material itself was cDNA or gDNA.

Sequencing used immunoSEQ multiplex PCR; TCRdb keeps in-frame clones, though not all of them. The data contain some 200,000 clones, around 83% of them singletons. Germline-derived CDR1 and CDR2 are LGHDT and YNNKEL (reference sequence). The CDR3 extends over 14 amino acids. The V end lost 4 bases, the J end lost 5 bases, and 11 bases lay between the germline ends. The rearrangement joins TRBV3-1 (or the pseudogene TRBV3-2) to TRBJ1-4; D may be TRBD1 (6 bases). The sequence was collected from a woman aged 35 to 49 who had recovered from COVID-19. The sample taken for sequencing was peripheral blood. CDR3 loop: CASSLDSKNEKLFF. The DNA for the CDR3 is TGTGCCAGCAGCCTGGACAGCAAGAATGAAAAACTGTTTTTT.